Below, 26 T cell receptor beta chains from the same sample are listed, as sequenced in a study of CD8 T cells in ankylosing spondylitis (TCRdb year 2017). Findings and caveats that apply to the study as a whole: Blood from ankylosing spondylitis patients appeared to be characterized by a TCR beta motif made up of about 8 highly homologous amino acid variants.

Receptor amplification or capture employed 5' RACE. Sequenced on an Illumina HiSeq 2500. The public sequencing data were trimmed at Q25 with fastp and processed into clonotypes with MiXCR by TCRdb, which kept only in-frame beta chains. Each entry is one CDR3 protein sequence, shown with its most common DNA and genes. The sample data list some 840,000 distinct CDR3 sequences, and 10% to 15% of these were observed just once. The biggest ten clones account for about 0.5% of the sample. No cognate antigen is known for these TCRs. Specimen: blood, either unsorted or a sorted T cell fraction (not recorded which). The receptors were gathered from a male donor with ankylosing spondylitis.

The V call is TRBV7-2, the J call TRBJ2-1; 9 bases agree with TRBD1. Germline V CDR1 and CDR2: SGHTA, FQGNSA. There are 15 residues in the CDR3. V lost 4 bases and J lost 5; bases outside the gene matches: 6. The DNA of the CDR3 is TGTGCCAGCAGCTCGACCGGGACAGGGAACAATGAGCAGTTCTTC. It encodes CASSSTGTGNNEQFF.

The genes are TRBV5-1 and TRBJ1-2; a weak D match, TRBD1 (5 bases). V was cut by 10 bases and J by 3 bases, with 19 bases left in between. Germline V gene lookup returns CDR1 SGHRS and CDR2 YFSETQ. CDR3 size: 14 residues. Written as DNA, the CDR3 is TGCGCCTCCCGTGGGTCAGGGAGTGACTATGGCTACACCTTC. Amino acid sequence: CASRGSGSDYGYTF.

There are a few counts of this clonotype. V is TRBV7-2 and J is TRBJ2-3; 8 bases are a match to TRBD2. This CDR3 region has 16 residues. Trimming cost V 5 bases and J 0 bases; bases outside gene matches: 7. The V gene's germline CDR1 is SGHTA and CDR2 FQGNSA. This CDR3 reads CASSRIAGYSTDTQYF. DNA for the CDR3: TGTGCCAGCAGCCGAATAGCGGGATACAGCACAGATACGCAGTATTTT. Filled out from reference TRBV7-2 and TRBJ2-3, the complete variable domain reads GAGVSQSPSNKVTEKGKDVELRCDPISGHTALYWYRQSLGQGLEFLIYFQGNSAPDKSGLPSDRFSAERTGGSVSTLTIQRTQQEDSAVYLCASSRIAGYSTDTQYFGPGTRLTVL.

This clonotype turned up a few times. The rearrangement joins TRBV5-1 to TRBJ1-5, with a weak D call TRBD1 (6 bases). Germline values: CDR1 SGHRS, CDR2 YFSETQ. The V and J ends lost 0 bases and 4 bases respectively, with 11 bases between them. This CDR3 is 15 amino acids long. As DNA, the CDR3 is TGCGCCAGCAGCTTGGGTCCACAGGGAAATCAGCCCCAGCATTTT. Its translation: CASSLGPQGNQPQHF.

There are a few counts of this clonotype. The V call is TRBV18, the J call TRBJ2-1; possible D gene TRBD2, 5 bases. V was trimmed by 0 bases and J by 10 bases, leaving 13 bases between them. The CDR3 runs 14 residues. CDR1 and CDR2 from the germline V gene are KGHSH and LQKENI. The CDR3 here is CASSPPMRVREQFF. The CDR3 DNA follows: TGTGCCAGCTCACCACCGATGAGGGTTCGGGAGCAGTTCTTC. The full variable domain, with the rest looked up from reference TRBV18 and TRBJ2-1, is NAGVMQNPRHLVRRRGQEARLRCSPMKGHSHVYWYRQLPEEGLKFMVYLQKENIIDESGMPKERFSAEFPKEGPSILRIQQVVRGDSAAYFCASSPPMRVREQFFGPGTRLTVL.

The chain links TRBV7-2 to TRBJ2-1; 7 positions match TRBD2. Germline assignment: CDR1 SGHTA and CDR2 FQGNSA. This CDR3 contains 14 residues. Losses at the gene ends were 5 bases for V and 7 bases for J; bases not matched to a gene: 8. The DNA for the CDR3 is TGTGCCAGCAGCCCCGATTGGGGGGGTAATGAGCAGTTCTTC. Its protein product is CASSPDWGGNEQFF.

The genes are TRBV15 and TRBJ2-7; no firm D call. The length of the CDR3 is 15 residues. From germline, CDR1 is LNHNV and CDR2 YYDKDF (reference sequence). With 2 bases removed from V and 2 bases from J, the gap between germline ends came to 13 bases. This CDR3 reads CATSRSLAATYEQYF. CDR3 coding DNA: TGTGCCACCAGCAGATCCCTGGCCGCTACCTACGAGCAGTACTTC. Full variable domain (outside the CDR3, taken from reference TRBV15 and TRBJ2-7): DAMVIQNPRYQVTQFGKPVTLSCSQTLNHNVMYWYQQKSSQAPKLLFHYYDKDFNNEADTPDNFQSRRPNTSFCFLDIRSPGLGDTAMYLCATSRSLAATYEQYFGPGTRLTVT.

The rearrangement uses TRBV6-2 or TRBV6-3 and TRBJ1-4; D is ambiguous. This CDR3 has 11 residues. V lost 3 bases, J lost 10 bases, and 6 bases lay in between. CDR1 and CDR2 (germline): MNHEY, SVGEGT. The CDR3 is CASSYRGKLFF. CDR3 nucleotides: TGTGCCAGCAGTTATCGAGGAAAACTGTTTTTT.

This clonotype showed up many times. The chain carries TRBV7-2 and TRBJ1-5; no clear D gene. The CDR3 has 13 residues. Germline lookup yields CDR1 SGHTA and CDR2 FQGNSA. V lost 1 base, J lost 5 bases, and 6 bases lay in between. The CDR3 DNA follows: TGTGCCAGCAGCTTAGAGAGGGATCAGCCCCAGCATTTT. It encodes CASSLERDQPQHF.

Only a few counts were recorded for this clonotype. This chain connects TRBV20-1 to TRBJ2-7; D might be TRBD1 (6 bases). Trimming took off 5 bases at V and 6 bases at J, with 20 bases between the two ends. Germline V gene lookup returns CDR1 DFQATT and CDR2 SNEGSKA (reference sequence). The CDR3 length is 14 residues. DNA for the CDR3: TGCAGTGCTGGGAAAGGCAGGGGATCTGGCGAGCAGTACTTC. This encodes CSAGKGRGSGEQYF.

This clonotype was detected only a few times. This chain connects TRBV4-3 to TRBJ1-4; D perhaps matches TRBD1 (5 bases). Germline V gene lookup returns CDR1 LGHNA and CDR2 YSLEER. The CDR3 has 17 amino acids. With 0 bases removed from V and 3 bases from J, the gap between germline ends came to 14 bases. The CDR3 loop reads CASSQDPRASSNEKLFF. For the CDR3, the DNA is TGCGCCAGCAGCCAAGATCCCAGGGCGTCCTCTAATGAAAAACTGTTTTTT.

The CDR3 nucleotides read TGCAGTGCTGCCCGATGGACCCAGTACTTC. Encoded protein: CSAARWTQYF. The chain couples TRBV20-1 to TRBJ2-5; D remains unclear. The CDR3 has 10 amino acids. V was pared by 5 bases and J by 7 bases, with 8 bases between. From germline, CDR1 is DFQATT and CDR2 SNEGSKA (reference sequence).

This clonotype was seen repeatedly, ten times or more. The chain combines TRBV20-1 with TRBJ1-5; D call uncertain. This CDR3 region has 12 residues. Germline V gene sequence: CDR1 DFQATT, CDR2 SNEGSKA (reference sequence). V lost 6 bases, J lost 0 bases, and 6 bases lay in between. The CDR3 protein is CSARYSNQPQHF. DNA of the CDR3: TGCAGTGCCAGATATAGCAATCAGCCCCAGCATTTT.

The rearrangement joins TRBV5-1 to TRBJ2-5; D is uncertain. Trimming stripped 4 bases from V and 1 base from J, with 11 bases between. The CDR3 is made up of 14 amino acids. In germline, CDR1 is SGHRS, CDR2 YFSETQ. The CDR3 protein is CASSRLGVQETQYF. Here the CDR3 DNA reads TGCGCCAGCAGCCGCCTCGGAGTCCAAGAGACCCAGTACTTC. Looking up the rest from reference TRBV5-1 and TRBJ2-5 gives the full variable domain: KAGVTQTPRYLIKTRGQQVTLSCSPISGHRSVSWYQQTPGQGLQFLFEYFSETQRNKGNFPGRFSGRQFSNSRSEMNVSTLELGDSALYLCASSRLGVQETQYFGPGTRLLVL.

This clonotype was observed a few times. The chain joins TRBV20-1 to TRBJ2-2, with 8 bases matching TRBD2. Trimming cost V 1 base and J 8 bases; bases outside gene matches: 9. CDR3 length equals 15 residues. Germline V CDR1 and CDR2: DFQATT, SNEGSKA (reference sequence). CDR3 loop: CSARVPGGPNGELFF. The CDR3 DNA sequence: TGCAGTGCTAGAGTCCCGGGAGGGCCTAATGGGGAGCTGTTTTTT.

This clonotype was seen only a few times. This chain connects TRBV5-1 to TRBJ1-4; tentatively, D is TRBD1 (6 bases). Trimming left V 4 bases short and J 7 bases short, with 11 bases between. CDR3 length equals 13 residues. Germline-derived CDR1 and CDR2 are SGHRS and YFSETQ. The CDR3 DNA reads TGCGCCAGCAGCGGACAGCTCGGTGAAAAACTGTTTTTT. Translating it yields CASSGQLGEKLFF.

This chain connects TRBV7-2 to TRBJ2-1; 8 nucleotides match TRBD2. Germline CDR1 is SGHTA and CDR2 is FQGNSA. The CDR3 consists of 15 residues. With 5 bases clipped from V and 8 bases from J, the junction kept 11 bases outside the gene matches. The CDR3 DNA reads TGTGCCAGCAGCGCTCCCGGGACTAGAAGCCATGAGCAGTTCTTC. Translation gives CASSAPGTRSHEQFF.

This clonotype showed up many times. This chain connects TRBV4-3 to TRBJ1-1; no reliable D call. CDR1 and CDR2 (germline): LGHNA, YSLEER. Trimming left V 4 bases short and J 2 bases short, with 14 bases between. This CDR3 is built from 15 residues. This CDR3 is CASSPGTRRNTEAFF. CDR3 DNA sequence: TGCGCCAGCAGCCCGGGAACACGCCGAAACACTGAAGCTTTCTTT.

The genes are TRBV6-2 or TRBV6-3 and TRBJ2-1, with D unresolved. The germline V gene has CDR1 MNHEY and CDR2 SVGEGT. V gave up 8 bases and J gave up 0 bases, with 14 bases separating them. The CDR3 runs 15 residues. In DNA form, the CDR3 reads TGTGCCAGCGGCTCTACAGTTTACTCCTACAATGAGCAGTTCTTC. This translates into CASGSTVYSYNEQFF.

This clonotype was seen ten or more times. A read error may produce the germline difference seen at one junction end. The chain links TRBV5-1 to TRBJ1-3; TRBD1 is a possible D gene (6 bases). Germline lookup yields CDR1 SGHRS and CDR2 YFSETQ. The CDR3 is 14 residues long. This chain's CDR3 is CASSLNRAGNTIYF. Here the CDR3 DNA reads TGTGCCAGCAGCTTAAACAGGGCTGGAAACACCATATATTTT.

A few counts support this clonotype. CDR3 DNA: TGCAGTGCTGGCCGGTTCGAGGTGGGAAATTCACCCCTCCACTTT. Translating gives CSAGRFEVGNSPLHF. The V and J genes are TRBV20-1 and TRBJ1-6; D call uncertain. V was trimmed by 5 bases and J by 7 bases, leaving 18 bases between them. The CDR3 totals 15 residues. Germline lookup yields CDR1 DFQATT and CDR2 SNEGSKA (reference sequence).

The table lists this clonotype with a count of one. The V call is TRBV6-2 or TRBV6-3, the J call TRBJ1-1; 7 nucleotides align to TRBD1. Germline CDR1 and CDR2: MNHEY and SVGEGT. Trimming removed 6 bases from V and 5 bases from J; junction bases left unmatched: 12. The CDR3 is 15 amino acids. Written as DNA, the CDR3 is TGTGCCAGCAGACCGTTACAGGGGTGGGGGACTGAAGCTTTCTTT. Translating gives CASRPLQGWGTEAFF.

The chain links TRBV10-3 to TRBJ2-1; a weak D match, TRBD2 (7 bases). Per germline, CDR1 ENHRY and CDR2 SYGVKD. The ends were cut back, 2 bases at V and 2 bases at J, with 10 bases in the middle. The CDR3 covers 15 residues. CDR3 sequence: CAISERRGPYNEQFF. In DNA, the CDR3 is TGTGCCATCAGTGAGAGGCGGGGGCCCTACAATGAGCAGTTCTTC.

The sample holds a few counts of this clonotype. V and J are TRBV20-1 and TRBJ2-3, with TRBD2 matching over 7 bases. V dropped 5 bases and J dropped 0; count of bases not matched to a gene: 5. CDR1 and CDR2 from the germline V gene are DFQATT and SNEGSKA (reference sequence). The CDR3 spans 14 residues. DNA for the CDR3: TGCAGTGCTGGGGACTACCATAGCACAGATACGCAGTATTTT. Protein product: CSAGDYHSTDTQYF.

The chain recombines TRBV7-2 with TRBJ2-1; a possible D gene is TRBD1 (7 bases). V was cut by 7 bases and J by 1 base, with 14 bases left in between. The CDR3 is 15 amino acids. Germline V gene data show CDR1 as SGHTA and CDR2 as FQGNSA. The CDR3: CASNRQGGSYNEQFF. The CDR3 DNA follows: TGTGCCAGCAACAGACAGGGAGGTTCCTACAATGAGCAGTTCTTC.

The chain couples TRBV6-1 to TRBJ2-2; 9 nucleotides match TRBD2. Unmatched junction bases numbered 10, after V lost 6 bases and J lost 5 bases. This CDR3 is built from 16 residues. In germline, CDR1 is MNHNS, CDR2 SASEGT. This CDR3 reads CASSSFSGRVTGELFF. The CDR3 DNA reads TGTGCCAGCAGCTCTTTTAGCGGGAGAGTGACCGGGGAGCTGTTTTTT.